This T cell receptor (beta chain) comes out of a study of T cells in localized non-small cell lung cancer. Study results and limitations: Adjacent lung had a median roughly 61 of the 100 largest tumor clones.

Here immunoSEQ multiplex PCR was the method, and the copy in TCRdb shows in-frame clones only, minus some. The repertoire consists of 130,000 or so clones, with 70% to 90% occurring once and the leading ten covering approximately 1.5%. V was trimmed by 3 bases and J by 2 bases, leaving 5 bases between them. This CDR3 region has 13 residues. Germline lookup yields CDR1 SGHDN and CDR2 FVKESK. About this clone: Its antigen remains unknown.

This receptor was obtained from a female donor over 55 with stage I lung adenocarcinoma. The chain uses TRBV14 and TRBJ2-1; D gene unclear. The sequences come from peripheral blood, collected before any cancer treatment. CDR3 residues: CASSQLAYNEQFF. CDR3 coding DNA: TGTGCCAGCAGCCAGTTAGCCTACAATGAGCAGTTCTTC.